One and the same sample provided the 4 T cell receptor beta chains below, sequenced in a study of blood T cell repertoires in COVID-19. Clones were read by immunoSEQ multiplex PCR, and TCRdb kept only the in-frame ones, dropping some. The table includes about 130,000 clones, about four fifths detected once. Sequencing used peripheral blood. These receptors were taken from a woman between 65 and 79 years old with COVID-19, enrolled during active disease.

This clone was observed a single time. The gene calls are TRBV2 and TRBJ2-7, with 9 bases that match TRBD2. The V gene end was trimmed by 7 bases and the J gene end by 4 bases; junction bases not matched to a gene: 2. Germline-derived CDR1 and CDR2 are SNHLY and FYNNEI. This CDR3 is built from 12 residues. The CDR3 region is CASTSGVYEQYF. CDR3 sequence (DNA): TGTGCCAGCACTAGCGGGGTTTACGAGCAGTACTTC.

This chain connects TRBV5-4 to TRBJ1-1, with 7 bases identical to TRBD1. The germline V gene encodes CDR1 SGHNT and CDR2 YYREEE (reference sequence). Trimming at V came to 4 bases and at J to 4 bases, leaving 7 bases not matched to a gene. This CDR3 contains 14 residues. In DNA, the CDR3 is TGTGCCAGCAGCCTGGCAGGGGGAGGCACTGAAGCTTTCTTT. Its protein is CASSLAGGGTEAFF.

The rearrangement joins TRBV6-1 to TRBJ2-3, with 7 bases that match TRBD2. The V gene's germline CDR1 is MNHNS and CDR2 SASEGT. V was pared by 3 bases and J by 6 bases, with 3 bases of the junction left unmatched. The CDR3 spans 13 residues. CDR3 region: CASSDREGDTQYF. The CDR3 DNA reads TGTGCCAGCAGTGACAGGGAGGGGGATACGCAGTATTTT.

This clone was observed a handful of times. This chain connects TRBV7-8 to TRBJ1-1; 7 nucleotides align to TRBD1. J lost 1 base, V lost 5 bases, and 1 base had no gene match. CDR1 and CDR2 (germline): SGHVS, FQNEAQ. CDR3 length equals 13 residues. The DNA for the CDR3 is TGTGCCAGCAGCCGACAGGGGAACACTGAAGCTTTCTTT. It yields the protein CASSRQGNTEAFF.